This TCR beta chain was recovered during a study of T cell responses to AZD1222 COVID-19 vaccine (dated by TCRdb to the early 2020s). General notes on the study: A total of roughly 240 trial participants underwent TCR sequencing, of whom 207 received two doses of AZD1222 and about 25 received two doses of the MenACWY control vaccine. Trial participants were enrolled by age into 18-55, 56-69 and 70-plus year subgroups, with around 140, 26 and 57 TCR-sequenced participants respectively. Broad study findings and their caveats: Because no day 14 peak-response samples were available, repertoires were characterized only after the peak T cell response. CD4 TCRs associated with the vaccine covered the entire spike protein, and the dominant responses were in regions 160-218 and 743-854. The 56-69-year group was small, and its depth increase did not reach significance, likely because of low power. A significant rise in spike-specific TCR breadth and depth was observed after two AZD1222 doses relative to day 0 and relative to MenACWY recipients. Reportedly, close to half of the unique spike-specific TCRs recognized epitopes lying outside the regions that are mutated in the B.1.351 and B.1.1.7 variants. Conclusions about previously exposed vaccinees are limited because only six or seven AZD1222 recipients were SARS-CoV-2 seropositive at baseline. Participants were mostly white British, with more females than males. The authors suggested clonal diversity may have been underestimated.

About this clone itself: No antigen is known for it. No base qualities exist here, and no much larger clone lies one base off it.

The sample's time point, from its label and the paper: about 28 days (+/-7) after the second vaccine dose. AZD1222 recipients given second doses at about 4 weeks or at about 12 weeks were pooled, since spike-specific TCR depth and breadth were not found to differ between the two schedules. Vaccinee samples were obtained from the UK trials COV001 and COV002, which included a single-blind randomized controlled phase 2/3 trial of AZD1222 (ChAdOx1 nCoV-19) in healthy adults. For TCRbeta chain sequencing, PBMC samples were collected from trial participants at day 0 and at day 28 after the second dose. Cut back by 5 bases and 2 bases, the V and J ends lie 12 bases apart. Sequences SGHTA (CDR1) and FQGTGA (CDR2) are obtained from the germline V gene. The CDR3 spans 15 residues, from the cysteine through the phenylalanine. Only the CDR3 DNA is retained, 45 bases long and in frame from the first base. The CDR3 regions of human TCRbeta chains were subjected to immunosequencing. Concerning the study's data processing: TCRs in the repertoires were matched against a reference library of SARS-CoV-2-specific TCRs that had been generated with the MIRA antigen-specificity platform. Breadth was defined as the fraction of unique TCRs that were SARS-CoV-2-associated, and depth was defined as the fraction of total T cells that were SARS-CoV-2-associated. Each spike-specific TCR was assigned to its reactive spike region and to a CD4 or CD8 class using the MIRA data. Log10-transformed breadth and depth values were compared by one-way ANOVA with Sidak's multiple comparisons tests. The table comes from immuneACCESS by way of TCRdb, which keeps in-frame sequences with V and J called. Part of the clones is missing from these tables; in studies checked, under half for an unresolved V gene and the rest for unknown reasons. The DNA gave D and trimming, while V, J and clone size come from that table. Counted in this sample were 100,000 to 150,000 clones; about nine tenths of them appeared once. The top ten hold less than 1.3% of the sample.

The sample in question was peripheral blood, obtained 28 days after the second AZD1222 dose. The rearrangement joined TRBV7-3 to TRBJ2-2; tentative D gene TRBD1, with 6 bases matching. This clonotype was obtained from an adult who received the AZD1222 COVID-19 vaccine. The nucleotide sequence is given as TGTGCCAGCAGCCCAGGGACACTTAACACCGGGGAGCTGTTTTTT. It encodes CASSPGTLNTGELFF.